This note documents a single TCR beta chain sequence. Its matching antigen is unknown. This sample stems from a study of T-cell reconstitution after alpha-beta-depleted transplantation in children. Findings of the study overall: Alpha-beta T cells present about two months after transplant were reported to originate from several hundred expanded graft clones. At the one-year point after transplant, T-cell counts and TCRbeta diversity were found to come mostly from T cells that had been newly produced.

The germline V gene has CDR1 SGHDT and CDR2 YYEEEE. The CDR3 length is 17 residues. J was trimmed by 5 bases and V by 1 base; bases with no gene match: 13. Unique molecular identifiers were used in preparing the TCRbeta library. TCRdb re-derived calls from the PCR reads in MiXCR, one entry per CDR3 protein. Of about 98,000 distinct CDR3 sequences in the sample, 20% to 30% were seen once. Sequenced material: PBMCs, taken before TCRalphabeta/CD19-depleted stem cell transplant. The chain recombines TRBV5-6 with TRBJ2-7; 9 nucleotides match TRBD2. This TCR was recovered from a boy aged 2 to 9 with acute lymphoblastic leukemia, due to receive a stem cell transplant. In nucleotides, the CDR3 is TGTGCCAGCAGCTTGTTTGAGTATAGTGGGACTAGCCACGAGCAGTACTTC. This gives the protein CASSLFEYSGTSHEQYF.